What follows describes a single TCR beta chain. The antigen this receptor binds is unknown. Per-nucleotide qualities are absent, and no much larger clonotype sits a single base away. The CDR3, cysteine through phenylalanine, is 15 amino acids long. The retained sequence is limited to the CDR3, 45 bases, with the frame set at the first base. CDR1 and CDR2 (MNHNY, SVGAGI) derive from the germline V gene (reference sequence). The germline V and J ends show losses of 5 bases and 0 bases respectively, and no gene match explains 2 bases of the junction. The collaborating institutions used their own protocols to collect whole blood in K2EDTA tubes. For TCRbeta analysis, collaborators shipped samples as frozen whole blood, isolated PBMCs, or DNA extracted from either of those sample types. The sample originates from a study of blood T cell repertoires in COVID-19 (dated by TCRdb to the early 2020s). Context from the whole study: Samples from collaborators originated in the United States, Italy and Spain and spanned both the acute and convalescent phases of COVID-19. The prospective study material was composed of cDNA or gDNA derived from T cells, B-cell-depleted T cells, or PBMCs. Subjects who had been exposed to COVID-19, were actively infected with it, or had recovered from it provided the deeply sampled blood TCRbeta repertoires that made up the dataset. Sample metadata almost always included a de-identified subject ID, COVID-19 status, age in years and sex. The repertoires were made available in a free public database intended to serve as a resource for research on the immune response to SARS-CoV-2. Where available, HLA class I and class II types were obtained from metadata supplied by the sample provider rather than from assay-based typing. Samples came from the ongoing ImmuneRACE study (first 160 participants) plus 1,254 subjects from 6 global collaborators.

General conclusions and limits of the study: The amount of clinical and demographic metadata varied by source and participant and was provided uncurated.

The immunoSEQ Assay, a bias-controlled multiplex PCR, was used to amplify TCRbeta CDR3 regions from genomic DNA. The original pipeline was this. The number of nucleated cells in each sample was estimated by amplification of reference gene primers within the assay. Sequence reads were collapsed and filtered to measure the absolute abundance of every unique TCRbeta CDR3 rearrangement. For each sample, productive Simpson clonality was calculated as the square root of Simpson's diversity index across productive rearrangements. TCRdb mirrors the immuneACCESS table, restricted to in-frame sequences. Some clones are absent from its copies; in checked studies, under half trace to an unresolved V gene, and the reason for the others is unknown. Clone size and the V and J calls come from that table; the DNA yielded D and trimming. The sample profile shows around 63,000 clones; around 90% of them were found once. About 18% of the sample lies in the top ten.

Sequencing was carried out using peripheral blood. Recombination connected TRBV6-6 to TRBJ1-5, with 9 middle bases fitting TRBD1. The source is a woman older than 75 with active COVID-19. In nucleotides, the sequence is TGTGCCAGCAGTGGACAGGGGAATAGCAATCAGCCCCAGCATTTT. The encoded protein is CASSGQGNSNQPQHF.